This TCR beta chain is from a study of CD8+CD57+ T cells in acquired aplastic anemia. Overall study findings and caveats: Patients had roughly 31 CD8+ CDR3 sequences in common with controls (the shared set). The study found no significant CD8+ Simpson's diversity difference between patients and controls.

Patients sequenced had flow cytometry evidence of CD8+CD57+ cell expansion. Severe acquired aplastic anemia was present in all patients. Germline values: CDR1 ENHRY, CDR2 SYGVKD. Trimming took off 6 bases at V and 0 bases at J, with 16 bases between the two ends. The CDR3 spans 16 residues. Both TCR beta VDJ combination and CDR3 sequence profiling were carried out. Genomic DNA was the template for this profiling. TCRdb processed the reads anew with MiXCR; each CDR3 protein has one entry. The sample lists about 180,000 distinct CDR3 sequences, 45% to 55% occurring once. For this clonotype: What it recognizes is unknown.

The sequenced sample consisted of sorted CD4+, CD8+, or CD8+CD57+ T cells (not recorded which) from PBMCs. The gene calls are TRBV10-3 and TRBJ2-3, with unresolved D. This clonotype originated in a human donor with aplastic anemia. The CDR3 loop reads CAIRARANVSTDTQYF. CDR3 sequence (DNA): TGTGCCATCAGGGCTAGAGCTAACGTTAGCACAGATACGCAGTATTTT.